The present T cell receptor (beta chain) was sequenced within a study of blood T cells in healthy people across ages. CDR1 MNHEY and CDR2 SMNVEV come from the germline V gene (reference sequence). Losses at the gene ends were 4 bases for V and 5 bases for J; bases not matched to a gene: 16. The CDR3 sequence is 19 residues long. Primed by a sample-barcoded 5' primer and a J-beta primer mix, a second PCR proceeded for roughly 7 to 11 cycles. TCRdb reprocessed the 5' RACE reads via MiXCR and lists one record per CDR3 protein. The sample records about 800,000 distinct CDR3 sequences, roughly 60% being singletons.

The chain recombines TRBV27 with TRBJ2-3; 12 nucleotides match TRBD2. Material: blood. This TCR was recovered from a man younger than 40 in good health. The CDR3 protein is CASSSVERFLAGGRDTQYF. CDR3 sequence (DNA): TGTGCCAGCAGTTCGGTTGAGCGATTCCTAGCGGGGGGGCGAGATACGCAGTATTTT.